This record concerns one T cell receptor beta chain sequence. Its binding antigen is unknown. No base qualities exist here, and no much larger clone lies one base off it. This sample is drawn from a study of control samples from healthy donors and cancer patients (dated by TCRdb to 2018 to 2021). CDR1 and CDR2 were assigned from the germline V gene (reference sequence) as LNHDA and SQIVND. Germline trimming amounts to 9 bases on V and 5 bases on J, with 13 as the count of junction bases outside the gene matches. The CDR3, cysteine through phenylalanine, is 16 amino acids long. Here the CDR3 DNA is all that survives: 48 bases in frame from base 1. Libraries were built with the immunoSEQ multiplex PCR assay. TCRdb obtained this table from immuneACCESS and retained in-frame rearrangements with V and J assigned. These tables miss some clones; where compared with another copy, unresolved V genes account for less than half of the shortfall, and the remainder is unexplained. Present in this sample are around 94,000 clones, around 90% of which were seen just once. The ten largest clones capture 2% to 3% of the sample.

Recombination joined TRBV19 with TRBJ2-2; TRBD2 matches 9 bases in the middle. Input material: blood. This sequence was found in a young woman in good health. The CDR3 here reads CASQSGSGRFTGELFF. The sequence in DNA is TGTGCCAGCCAGTCAGGTAGCGGGAGATTTACCGGGGAGCTGTTTTTT.